Listed below are T cell receptor beta chains from one sample, sequenced in a study of T-cell reconstitution after alpha-beta-depleted transplantation in children. TCRdb processed the PCR reads anew with MiXCR; each CDR3 protein has one entry. In the table there are about 640,000 distinct CDR3 sequences, over 15% of which are singletons. The input for sequencing was PBMCs from the stem cell graft donor, taken from the stem cell graft. These TCRs come from a human donor who donated a stem cell graft to a child with acute myeloid leukemia. The CDR3 runs from the conserved cysteine through the conserved F or W. The D gene is left open where the match is weak. Size is omitted from some rows. Given values are once, few, many or a class for expanded clones.

TRBV20-1	TRBD2	TRBJ2-1	few	TGCTGTGCGCGTTCTTCGACTAGCGGGGGCCGGAATGAGCAGTTCTTC	CCARSSTSGGRNEQFF
TRBV27	TRBD1	TRBJ1-2	many	TGTGCCAGCAGCTTGACAGGGAACTATGGCTACACCTTC	CASSLTGNYGYTF
TRBV6-1	NA	TRBJ2-2	few	TGTGCCAGCAGTGGTCACGGCGGCGGGGAGCTGTTTTTT	CASSGHGGGELFF
TRBV20-1	NA	TRBJ1-1	many	TGCAGTGTGAAGGGTGAAGCTTTCTTT	CSVKGEAFF
TRBV12-3/TRBV12-4	NA	TRBJ1-5	NA	TGTGCCAGCAGTTCTAATGACAGAATGCCCCAGCATTTT	CASSSNDRMPQHF
TRBV24-1	TRBD1	TRBJ2-7	NA	TGTGCCACCTCCACAGGGGAGATCGGCTACGAGCAGTACTTC	CATSTGEIGYEQYF
TRBV25-1	NA	TRBJ2-1	many	TGTGCCAGCAGTGAGCCGTCAAAAGAGCAGTTCTTC	CASSEPSKEQFF
TRBV28	TRBD1	TRBJ1-6	NA	TGTGCCAGCAATTCCCCGGGACAGCCACTTATTAATTCACCCCTCCACTTT	CASNSPGQPLINSPLHF
TRBV29-1	NA	TRBJ2-2	many	TGCAGCGTTCGCCCGGCAGGAACCGGGGAGCTGTTTTTT	CSVRPAGTGELFF
TRBV20-1	TRBD2	TRBJ2-7	NA	TGCAGTGCTAGAAAATTTAGCGGGGGCCTCCTTTCCGAGCAGTACTTC	CSARKFSGGLLSEQYF
TRBV30	NA	TRBJ2-5	NA	TGTGCCTGGAGGCGACAGGGGAGGGGAGAGACCCAGTACTTC	CAWRRQGRGETQYF
TRBV15	NA	TRBJ2-2	NA	TGTGCCACCCGGTCGGACAGCTACACCGGGGAGCTGTTTTTT	CATRSDSYTGELFF
TRBV6-2/TRBV6-3	NA	TRBJ2-2	NA	TGTGCCAGCAGTTACTCGATAGGACAGTTGAACACCGGGGAGCTGTTTTTT	CASSYSIGQLNTGELFF
TRBV7-2	TRBD2	TRBJ2-5	few	TGTGCCAGCAGCTTAACGGGCTTGGGCGGGGGGAAAGAGACCCAGTACTTC	CASSLTGLGGGKETQYF
TRBV7-2	TRBD1	TRBJ2-7	few	TGTGCCAGCAGTGGACAGGATAGGTACGAGCAGTACTTC	CASSGQDRYEQYF
TRBV5-5	NA	TRBJ2-3	few	TGTGCCAGCAGCCCCGCGAAATTCACAGGGACCACAGATACGCAGTATTTT	CASSPAKFTGTTDTQYF